This TCR beta chain derives from a study of blood T cells in healthy people across ages. Study results and limitations: It was not known whether donors were CMV positive (a possible confounder of expanded clonotype changes).

CDR3 length: 13 residues. The germline V gene encodes CDR1 SGHTA and CDR2 FQGNSA. Deletions cut 6 bases from V and 5 bases from J, with 13 bases between. A second PCR of 7 to 11 cycles used a sample-barcoded 5' primer and a J-beta primer mix. TCRdb re-called the 5' RACE reads with MiXCR, one entry per CDR3 protein. The profile shows approximately 810,000 distinct CDR3 sequences, under 30% of them singletons. Each donor's blood draw was approximately 10 milliliters of peripheral blood. A minimum of 5 micrograms of total RNA was extracted per sample. This clonotype was found many times. Its specificity is not known.

The sequence was obtained from a woman older than 75 in good health. The sample was blood. The chain carries TRBV7-2 and TRBJ2-5; weak D call: TRBD2 (6 bases). The CDR3 here is CASREGLLETQYF. The DNA for the CDR3 is TGTGCCAGCAGAGAAGGACTACTTGAGACCCAGTACTTC. Combining the CDR3 with reference TRBV7-2 and TRBJ2-5 gives the whole variable domain GAGVSQSPSNKVTEKGKDVELRCDPISGHTALYWYRQSLGQGLEFLIYFQGNSAPDKSGLPSDRFSAERTGGSVSTLTIQRTQQEDSAVYLCASREGLLETQYFGPGTRLLVL.